The clone carrying this T cell receptor beta chain has a handful of counts. Trimming pared 1 base from V and 2 bases from J, leaving 23 bases between. Germline-derived CDR1 and CDR2 are LNHNV and YYDKDF (reference sequence). The CDR3 extends over 19 amino acids. These data come from a study of human T cells and chemical hapten exposure. Time point of the sample: patch test 1, 2 weeks after DPC sensitization. Sample treatment: therapeutic diphenylcyclopropenone sensitization with weekly scalp DPC. In TCRdb, the RACE reads were re-called with MiXCR into one record per CDR3 protein. The repertoire includes around 120,000 distinct CDR3 sequences, roughly an eighth of them detected once, and less than 0.95% sits in the top ten.

The V gene is TRBV15, the J gene TRBJ2-5; the D gene is possibly TRBD1 (5 bases). This specimen was whole blood, taken in connection with sensitization to the hapten diphenylcyclopropenone (DPC). The source is a man aged 18 to 35 with alopecia areata. Some clones in this sample may be carry-over from other donors' samples. CDR3 amino acids: CATSRASGFSKRGQETQYF. In DNA, the CDR3 is TGTGCCACCAGCAGAGCGAGTGGCTTCTCAAAAAGGGGACAAGAGACCCAGTACTTC.